The 10 T cell receptor beta chains below come from one sample, sequenced in a study of Graves' ophthalmopathy and Graves' hyperthyroidism. As the template, RNA transcripts were used to amplify TCR beta CDR3 regions. An initial RT-PCR round employing HTBI primers preceded a second-round multiplex PCR. A single record per CDR3 protein comes from TCRdb applying MiXCR to the multiplex PCR reads. The table records a few hundred thousand distinct CDR3 sequences, 20% to 25% of them present only once. Sequencing used peripheral blood. These receptors all stem from a woman between 45 and 60 years old with Graves' ophthalmopathy.

In its sample, this clonotype was seen once. The V gene is TRBV30, the J gene TRBJ1-1; weak D call: TRBD1 (6 bases). This CDR3 has 19 amino acids. The germline CDR1 and CDR2 sequences are GTSNPN and SVGIG (reference sequence). V lost 0 bases and J lost 1, with 24 bases in between. This chain's CDR3 is CAWSVFTYGGQITNTEAFF. In nucleotides, the CDR3 is TGTGCCTGGAGTGTTTTTACTTATGGGGGGCAGATAACGAACACTGAAGCTTTCTTT.

About this clonotype itself: An end of the junction differs from the germline gene, which may be a read error. This chain joins TRBV5-1 and TRBJ2-7; no reliable D call. Germline CDR1 is SGHRS and CDR2 is YFSETQ. The CDR3 is made up of 13 amino acids. CDR3 amino acids: CTSSKDIVYEQYF. CDR3 in DNA: TGCACCAGCAGCAAAGACATAGTCTACGAGCAGTACTTC. The complete variable domain, with remaining parts taken from reference TRBV5-1 and TRBJ2-7, reads KAGVTQTPRYLIKTRGQQVTLSCSPISGHRSVSWYQQTPGQGLQFLFEYFSETQRNKGNFPGRFSGRQFSNSRSEMNVSTLELGDSALYLCTSSKDIVYEQYFGPGTRLTVT.

This clonotype has ten or more counts. The rearrangement links TRBV11-1 to TRBJ1-2; no firm D call. Trimming shortened V by 5 bases and J by 10 bases, and 17 bases separated the two germline ends. From germline, CDR1 is SGHAT and CDR2 FQDESV (reference sequence). The CDR3 is 13 amino acids. CDR3 region: CASSRGRGVVYTF. CDR3 bases: TGTGCCAGCAGCCGCGGACGGGGAGTTGTCTACACCTTC.

This clonotype appeared many times. The chain couples TRBV12-3 or TRBV12-4 to TRBJ1-2; the D gene is possibly TRBD1 (6 bases). The CDR3 is 14 residues long. Trimming took 2 bases from V and 14 from J, leaving 21 bases between them. The CDR3 reads CASSLLQGITSGTF. CDR3 bases: TGTGCCAGCAGTTTACTCCAGGGGATTACGTCTGGGACCTTC.

In its sample, this clonotype was seen many times. The chain uses TRBV19 and TRBJ1-1; weak D call: TRBD1 (5 bases). Trimming removed 3 bases from V and 5 bases from J, with 13 bases in between. The CDR3 consists of 14 residues. Looked up from germline, CDR1 is LNHDA and CDR2 is SQIVND (reference sequence). The CDR3 DNA sequence: TGTGCCAGTAGTATTGAGGGGAGGAGGACTGAAGCTTTCTTT. This encodes CASSIEGRRTEAFF.

This clonotype was seen many times. A much larger clone sits a single nucleotide away, making a read error possible. The chain carries TRBV12-3 or TRBV12-4 and TRBJ1-1; D gene uncertain. The CDR3 contains 12 residues. The CDR3 DNA reads as TGTGCCAGCAGTTTCGGTCACACTGAAGCTTCCTTT. It encodes CASSFGHTEASF.

This chain uses TRBV20-1 with TRBJ1-6; TRBD1 aligns across 8 bases. The CDR3 is 15 amino acids. Per germline, CDR1 DFQATT and CDR2 SNEGSKA (reference sequence). V shed 4 bases, J shed 1 base, and the junction held 3 bases outside the gene matches. CDR3 DNA sequence: TGCAGTGCTATACAGGGGGGGTCCTATAATTCACCCCTCCACTTT. Its translation is CSAIQGGSYNSPLHF.

This clonotype was seen repeatedly, ten times or more. The V and J genes are TRBV2 and TRBJ2-2; D may correspond to TRBD1 or TRBD2 (5 bases each). The CDR3 spans 15 residues. Germline lookup yields CDR1 SNHLY and CDR2 FYNNEI. V lost 0 bases, J lost 8 bases, and 13 bases lay in between. The CDR3: CASSEALRGEGELFF. In DNA, the CDR3 is TGTGCCAGCAGTGAAGCGCTTCGAGGGGAGGGGGAGCTGTTTTTT.

This clonotype was found many times. This chain connects TRBV27 to TRBJ2-5; TRBD1 or TRBD2 may be the D gene (6 bases each). V was pared by 8 bases and J by 7 bases, with 26 bases between. The germline V gene has CDR1 MNHEY and CDR2 SMNVEV (reference sequence). The CDR3 is made up of 16 amino acids. This chain's CDR3 is CASSYQLGGPVGTQYF. The DNA for the CDR3 is TGTGCCAGCTCATACCAGCTGGGGGGCCCCGTAGGGACCCAGTACTTC.

This clonotype was seen ten or more times. The chain employs TRBV25-1 and TRBJ1-2; a weak D match, TRBD1 (6 bases). CDR3 size: 12 residues. The ends were cut back, 6 bases at V and 4 bases at J, with 9 bases in the middle. Germline CDR1 and CDR2: MGHDK and SYGVNS. The CDR3 nucleotides are TGTGCCAGCAGGACAGGAGGCTATGGCTACACCTTC. Protein sequence: CASRTGGYGYTF.